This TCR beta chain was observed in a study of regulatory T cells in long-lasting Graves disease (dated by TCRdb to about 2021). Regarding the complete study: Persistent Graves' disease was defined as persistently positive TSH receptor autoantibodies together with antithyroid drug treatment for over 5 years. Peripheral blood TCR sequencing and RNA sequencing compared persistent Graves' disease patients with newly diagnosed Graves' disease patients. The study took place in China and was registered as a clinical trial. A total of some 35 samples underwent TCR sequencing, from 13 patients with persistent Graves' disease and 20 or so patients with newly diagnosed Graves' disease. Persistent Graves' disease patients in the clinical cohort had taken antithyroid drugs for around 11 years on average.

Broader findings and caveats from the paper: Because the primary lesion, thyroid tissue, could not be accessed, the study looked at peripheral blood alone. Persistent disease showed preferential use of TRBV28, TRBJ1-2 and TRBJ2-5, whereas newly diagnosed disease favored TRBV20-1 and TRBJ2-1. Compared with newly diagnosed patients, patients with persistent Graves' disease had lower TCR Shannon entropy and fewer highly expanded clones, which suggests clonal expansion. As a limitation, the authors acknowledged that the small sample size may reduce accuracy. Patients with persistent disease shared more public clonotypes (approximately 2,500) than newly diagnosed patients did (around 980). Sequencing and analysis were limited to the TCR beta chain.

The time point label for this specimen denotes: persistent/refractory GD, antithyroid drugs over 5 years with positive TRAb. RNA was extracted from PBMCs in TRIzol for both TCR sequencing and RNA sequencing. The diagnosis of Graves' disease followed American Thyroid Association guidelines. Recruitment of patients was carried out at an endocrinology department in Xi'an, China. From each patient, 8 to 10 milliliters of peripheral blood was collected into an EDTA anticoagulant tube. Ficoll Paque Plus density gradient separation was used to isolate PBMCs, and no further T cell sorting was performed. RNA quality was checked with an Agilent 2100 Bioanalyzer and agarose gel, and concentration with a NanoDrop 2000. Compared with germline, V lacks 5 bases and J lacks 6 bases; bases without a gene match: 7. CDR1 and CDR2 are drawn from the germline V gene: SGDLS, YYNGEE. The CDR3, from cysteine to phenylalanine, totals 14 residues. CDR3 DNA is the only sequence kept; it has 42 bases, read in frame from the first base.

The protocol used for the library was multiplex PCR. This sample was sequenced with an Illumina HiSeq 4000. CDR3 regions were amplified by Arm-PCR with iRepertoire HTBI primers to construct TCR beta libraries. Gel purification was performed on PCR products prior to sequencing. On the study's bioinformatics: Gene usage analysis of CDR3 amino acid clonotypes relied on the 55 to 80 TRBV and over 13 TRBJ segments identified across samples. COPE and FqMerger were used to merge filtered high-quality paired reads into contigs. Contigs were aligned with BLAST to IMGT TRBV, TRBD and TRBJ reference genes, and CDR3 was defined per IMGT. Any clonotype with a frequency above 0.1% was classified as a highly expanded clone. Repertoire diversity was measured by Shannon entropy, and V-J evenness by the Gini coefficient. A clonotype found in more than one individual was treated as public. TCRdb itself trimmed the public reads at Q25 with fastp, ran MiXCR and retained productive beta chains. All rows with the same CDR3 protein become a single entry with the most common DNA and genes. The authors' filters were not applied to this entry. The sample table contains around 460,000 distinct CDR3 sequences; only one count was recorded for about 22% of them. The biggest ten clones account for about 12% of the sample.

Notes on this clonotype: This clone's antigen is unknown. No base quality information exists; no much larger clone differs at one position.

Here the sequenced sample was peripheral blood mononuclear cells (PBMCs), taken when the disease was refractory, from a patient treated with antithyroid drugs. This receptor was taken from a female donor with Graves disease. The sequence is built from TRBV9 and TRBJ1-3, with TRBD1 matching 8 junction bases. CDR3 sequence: CASSMGQASNTIYF. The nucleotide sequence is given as TGTGCCAGCAGTATGGGACAGGCCTCAAACACCATATATTTT.